Listed here are 29 T cell receptor beta chains from one sample, sequenced in a study of cytomegalovirus exposure and HLA in healthy donors. Researchers ran the PCR with 60 Vbeta and 13 Jbeta primers. Repertoires were generated with immunoSEQ multiplex PCR, while TCRdb's copy carries only in-frame clones and drops some. The sample records approximately 160,000 clones, roughly 71% being singletons. Sequencing input: PBMCs. These receptors all come from a woman aged 45-60 years in good health and CMV-seropositive.

This chain joins TRBV19 and TRBJ2-5, with D perhaps TRBD2 (6 bases). The J call is in doubt because the DNA end fits TRBJ2-7 better. The germline V gene encodes CDR1 LNHDA and CDR2 SQIVND (reference sequence). The CDR3 has 11 amino acids. CDR3 nucleotide sequence: TGTGCCAGTTCTCGGGGGTACGAGCAGTACTTC. It codes for CASSRGYEQYF.

The chain employs TRBV30 and TRBJ2-7, with D possibly matching TRBD1 (6 bases). The germline V gene encodes CDR1 GTSNPN and CDR2 SVGIG (reference sequence). The CDR3 has 11 amino acids. The germline V and J ends were trimmed by 3 bases and 6 bases, with 9 bases remaining between them. The chain's CDR3 is CAWRQGSEQYF. DNA for the CDR3: TGTGCCTGGAGACAGGGAAGCGAGCAGTACTTC.

The J gene is TRBJ1-5, the V gene TRBV19; 8 bases align to TRBD1. The V segment lost 2 bases and the J segment 9 bases; nucleotides outside the gene matches: 6. Germline V CDR1 and CDR2: LNHDA, SQIVND (reference sequence). The CDR3 extends over 14 amino acids. CDR3 in DNA: TGTGCCAGTAGTATATTAACAGGGGGTTTGCCCCAGCATTTT. Its translation: CASSILTGGLPQHF. The whole variable domain, filled in from reference TRBV19 and TRBJ1-5, reads DGGITQSPKYLFRKEGQNVTLSCEQNLNHDAMYWYRQDPGQGLRLIYYSQIVNDFQKGDIAEGYSVSREKKESFPLTVTSAQKNPTAFYLCASSILTGGLPQHFGDGTRLSIL.

This clone was seen only a few times. Other DNA sequences of this sample code for an identical CDR3. V and J are TRBV7-9 and TRBJ1-3; no firm D call. Germline V gene sequence: CDR1 SEHNR, CDR2 FQNEAQ (reference sequence). The CDR3 is 15 residues long. V shed 0 bases and J shed 2 bases, with 8 bases lying between them. The CDR3 bases are TGTGCCAGCAGCTTAGCGGAGGGTACTGGAAACACCATATATTTT. Translated: CASSLAEGTGNTIYF.

Note on this clone: One end of the junction is discordant with germline, which a read error may explain. The chain has TRBV5-1 and TRBJ2-7; 10 bases line up with TRBD1. The V gene's germline CDR1 is SGHRS and CDR2 YFSETQ. CDR3 length: 14 amino acids. The CDR3 bases are TGCGCCGGCAGCCTGGACAGGGGGGTCTACGAGCAGTACTTC. This sequence encodes CAGSLDRGVYEQYF.

The V gene is TRBV6-5, the J gene TRBJ1-1, with 10 bases aligning to TRBD1. From germline, CDR1 is MNHEY and CDR2 SVGAGI. V was pared by 2 bases and J by 4 bases, with 7 bases of the junction left unmatched. CDR3 size: 16 residues. The CDR3 sequence is CASSYRTGTGATEAFF. Here the CDR3 DNA reads TGTGCCAGCAGTTACCGGACCGGGACAGGGGCCACTGAAGCTTTCTTT.

This clone appeared a few times. V and J are TRBV6-5 and TRBJ2-2; a possible D gene is TRBD1 (6 bases). V was cut by 4 bases and J by 1 base, with 7 bases left in between. The CDR3 runs to 14 residues. Germline V gene data show CDR1 as MNHEY and CDR2 as SVGAGI. The CDR3 loop reads CASSLQGNTGELFF. CDR3 bases: TGTGCCAGCAGTTTACAGGGGAACACCGGGGAGCTGTTTTTT.

This rearrangement joins TRBV2 to TRBJ1-6; D gene unclear. Trimming cost V 2 bases and J 10 bases, with 12 bases left between them. The CDR3 has 14 residues. Per germline, CDR1 SNHLY and CDR2 FYNNEI. The CDR3 spells CASSEWQPFSPLHF. Written as DNA, the CDR3 is TGTGCCAGCAGTGAATGGCAACCATTCTCACCCCTCCACTTT.

This clone has just a few counts. Other DNA sequences from this sample encode an identical CDR3 as well. J is TRBJ1-1 and V is TRBV6-5, with a tentative D call TRBD1 (6 bases). Germline loops: CDR1 MNHEY, CDR2 SVGAGI. This CDR3 has 13 residues. V lost 3 bases to trimming and J lost 6 bases, with 11 bases between them. In nucleotides, the CDR3 is TGTGCCAGCAGTTATACAGGGTGGGCTGAAGCTTTCTTT. Amino acids: CASSYTGWAEAFF.

The rearrangement joins TRBV2 to TRBJ1-4, with D maybe TRBD1 (6 bases). The germline V gene has CDR1 SNHLY and CDR2 FYNNEI. The CDR3 runs 14 residues. V shed 4 bases and J shed 5 bases, with 11 bases lying between them. CDR3 nucleotide sequence: TGTGCCAGCAGTGTTGGGGGGGCGAATGAAAAACTGTTTTTT. Protein product: CASSVGGANEKLFF.

The chain combines TRBV11-2 with TRBJ1-1, with D possibly being TRBD1 (5 bases). Trimming left V 8 bases short and J 2 bases short, with 18 bases between. Germline V lookup: CDR1 SGHAT, CDR2 FQNNGV. The CDR3 has 15 residues. CDR3 sequence (DNA): TGTGCCAGCTCACCCAGGGCAGGACTAAACACTGAAGCTTTCTTT. This sequence encodes CASSPRAGLNTEAFF. Supplemented by reference TRBV11-2 and TRBJ1-1, the full variable domain reads EAGVAQSPRYKIIEKRQSVAFWCNPISGHATLYWYQQILGQGPKLLIQFQNNGVVDDSQLPKDRFSAERLKGVDSTLKIQPAKLEDSAVYLCASSPRAGLNTEAFFGQGTRLTVV.

The rearrangement joins TRBV7-8 to TRBJ1-2; D is unclear. Germline V CDR1 and CDR2: SGHVS, FQNEAQ. The CDR3 totals 14 residues. V was trimmed by 3 bases and J by 3 bases, leaving 11 bases between them. The CDR3 DNA follows: TGTGCCAGCAGCTTTAAGCGGGTGGACTATGGCTACACCTTC. Its protein is CASSFKRVDYGYTF. The variable domain in full, completed from reference TRBV7-8 and TRBJ1-2, reads GAGVSQSPRYKVAKRGQDVALRCDPISGHVSLFWYQQALGQGPEFLTYFQNEAQLDKSGLPSDRFFAERPEGSVSTLKIQRTQQEDSAVYLCASSFKRVDYGYTFGSGTRLTVV.

Here the CDR3 reads CASRPDGQGYNEQFF. CDR3 in DNA: TGTGCCAGCAGACCAGACGGACAGGGCTACAATGAGCAGTTCTTC. The J gene is TRBJ2-1, the V gene TRBV2; 8 bases align to TRBD1. V lost 6 bases and J lost 3; bases outside the gene matches: 7. CDR1 is SNHLY, CDR2 FYNNEI, per germline. CDR3 size: 15 residues.

The chain recombines TRBV4-1 with TRBJ2-6; 9 bases are a match to TRBD1. There are 16 residues in the CDR3. Germline assignment: CDR1 MGHRA and CDR2 YSYEKL. V trimming: 4 bases; J trimming: 3 bases; junction bases outside the gene matches: 4. CDR3 loop: CASSRTGVDGANVLTF. The CDR3 DNA follows: TGCGCCAGCAGCCGGACAGGGGTAGATGGGGCCAACGTCCTGACTTTC.

Only a few counts were recorded for this clone. The V and J genes are TRBV27 and TRBJ2-7, with 7 bases aligning to TRBD1. CDR1 is MNHEY and CDR2 is SMNVEV in the germline V gene (reference sequence). The CDR3 consists of 14 residues. J lost 8 bases, V lost 6 bases, and 13 bases had no gene match. As DNA, the CDR3 is TGTGCCAGCAGGGCCCCCGGGACAGCTCGCAAGCAGTACTTC. Its protein is CASRAPGTARKQYF.

The chain recombines TRBV5-1 with TRBJ1-2; weak D call: TRBD1 (5 bases). CDR1 is SGHRS and CDR2 is YFSETQ in the germline V gene. With 2 bases removed from V and 6 bases from J, the gap between germline ends came to 20 bases. This CDR3 region has 16 residues. The CDR3 reads CASSLGTGSPSDGYTF. The CDR3 bases are TGCGCCAGCAGCTTAGGTACAGGTAGTCCCTCCGATGGCTACACCTTC.

This chain links TRBV7-3 with TRBJ2-1; 8 bases map to TRBD1. CDR1 SGHTA and CDR2 FQGTGA come from the germline V gene. V lost 5 bases to trimming and J lost 2 bases; unmatched junction nucleotides: 5. This CDR3 comprises 15 residues. The CDR3 spells CASSLQGAPYNEQFF. The DNA of the CDR3 is TGTGCCAGCAGCCTCCAGGGGGCGCCCTACAATGAGCAGTTCTTC.

This clone was observed a few times. J is TRBJ1-6 and V is TRBV19; D not resolved. V was pared by 5 bases and J by 4 bases, with 15 bases between. Germline CDR1 reads LNHDA; CDR2 reads SQIVND (reference sequence). The CDR3 loop spans 16 amino acids. The CDR3 DNA sequence: TGTGCCAGTAGTCGCTCGGGGTTGGGTTATAATTCACCCCTCCACTTT. This sequence encodes CASSRSGLGYNSPLHF.

V is TRBV29-1 and J is TRBJ2-2; 9 bases are shared with TRBD2. Germline CDR1 and CDR2: SQVTM and ANQGSEA. V was clipped by 0 bases and J by 5 bases; unmatched bases: 10. The CDR3 runs 17 residues. The chain's CDR3 is CSVEDLGGGALTGELFF. CDR3 nucleotides: TGCAGCGTTGAAGATCTGGGCGGGGGGGCGTTAACCGGGGAGCTGTTTTTT.

This chain uses TRBV5-1 with TRBJ2-2; TRBD2 agrees at 7 bases. V shed 0 bases and J 12 bases; nucleotides not matched to a gene: 2. Germline CDR1 and CDR2: SGHRS and YFSETQ. The CDR3 consists of 12 residues. The chain's CDR3 is CASSLEGGKLFF. As DNA, the CDR3 is TGCGCCAGCAGCTTGGAGGGAGGGAAGCTGTTTTTT. The entire variable domain, with the rest obtained from reference TRBV5-1 and TRBJ2-2, is as follows: KAGVTQTPRYLIKTRGQQVTLSCSPISGHRSVSWYQQTPGQGLQFLFEYFSETQRNKGNFPGRFSGRQFSNSRSEMNVSTLELGDSALYLCASSLEGGKLFFGEGSRLTVL.

The chain carries TRBV25-1 and TRBJ2-7, with TRBD1 matching over 9 bases. Germline V gene data show CDR1 as MGHDK and CDR2 as SYGVNS. V gave up 8 bases and J gave up 0 bases; unmatched junction bases: 2. This CDR3 has 13 amino acids. Here the CDR3 DNA reads TGTGCCAGCGGGGACAGGGTCTCCTACGAGCAGTACTTC. As protein: CASGDRVSYEQYF.

The chain couples TRBV7-3 to TRBJ2-7, with D possibly being TRBD1 (6 bases). V was shortened by 5 bases and J by 3 bases, with 11 bases between the two germline ends. From germline, CDR1 is SGHTA and CDR2 FQGTGA. There are 13 residues in the CDR3. CDR3 sequence (DNA): TGTGCCAGCAGCCCAGCGGACAGCTACGAGCAGTACTTC. It specifies CASSPADSYEQYF.

This chain joins TRBV5-1 and TRBJ2-5; TRBD1 matches 7 bases. With V trimmed by 4 bases and J by 2 bases, 5 bases remained unmatched. The length of the CDR3 is 14 residues. CDR1 SGHRS and CDR2 YFSETQ come from the germline V gene. CDR3 DNA: TGCGCCAGCAGCACAGGGGACAGACAAGAGACCCAGTACTTC. Amino acids: CASSTGDRQETQYF.

This clone was detected only once. The genes are TRBV5-1 and TRBJ2-7, with 10 bases lining up with TRBD1. Per the germline V gene, CDR1 is SGHRS and CDR2 is YFSETQ. This CDR3 has 16 residues. With 3 bases clipped from V and 5 bases from J, the junction kept 11 bases outside the gene matches. CDR3 coding DNA: TGCGCCAGCAGCTCGGACGGACAGGGGGGATTAGACGAGCAGTACTTC. Translating gives CASSSDGQGGLDEQYF.

The J gene is TRBJ2-6, the V gene TRBV5-4; weak D call: TRBD2 (6 bases). Germline values: CDR1 SGHNT, CDR2 YYREEE (reference sequence). This CDR3 has 15 amino acids. V was shortened by 4 bases and J by 1 base, with 9 bases between the two germline ends. CDR3 amino acids: CASSARESGANVLTF. CDR3 coding DNA: TGTGCCAGCAGCGCCCGGGAGTCTGGGGCCAACGTCCTGACTTTC.

The chain has TRBV29-1 and TRBJ1-1; D is unresolved. Trimming took off 7 bases at V and 3 bases at J, with 9 bases between the two ends. The CDR3 runs 11 residues. The germline V gene has CDR1 SQVTM and CDR2 ANQGSEA. CDR3 DNA sequence: TGCAGCGGAGCTACGGACACTGAAGCTTTCTTT. Translation: CSGATDTEAFF.

The chain combines TRBV6-6 with TRBJ2-7, with TRBD2 matching over 7 bases. Germline V gene sequence: CDR1 MNHNY, CDR2 SVGAGI (reference sequence). This CDR3 contains 14 residues. Trimming at V came to 5 bases and at J to 2 bases, leaving 6 bases not matched to a gene. CDR3 sequence: CASSAGTNTYEQYF. For the CDR3, the DNA is TGTGCCAGCAGTGCGGGGACTAATACCTACGAGCAGTACTTC.

The rearrangement links TRBV4-3 to TRBJ1-2; TRBD1 might be the D (5 bases). Trimming took off 0 bases at V and 4 bases at J, with 9 bases between the two ends. The CDR3 runs 14 residues. Germline CDR1 LGHNA, CDR2 YSLEER. CDR3 sequence: CASSQDVGVYGYTF. The DNA of the CDR3 is TGCGCCAGCAGCCAAGATGTAGGGGTCTATGGCTACACCTTC.

This clone was detected a few times. This chain links TRBV7-9 with TRBJ1-2, with a tentative D call TRBD1 (6 bases). CDR3 size: 11 residues. Germline V gives CDR1 SEHNR, CDR2 FQNEAQ (reference sequence). The DNA of the CDR3 is TGTGTGCAACAGGGTGGCTATGGCTACACCTTC. This codes for CVQQGGYGYTF.